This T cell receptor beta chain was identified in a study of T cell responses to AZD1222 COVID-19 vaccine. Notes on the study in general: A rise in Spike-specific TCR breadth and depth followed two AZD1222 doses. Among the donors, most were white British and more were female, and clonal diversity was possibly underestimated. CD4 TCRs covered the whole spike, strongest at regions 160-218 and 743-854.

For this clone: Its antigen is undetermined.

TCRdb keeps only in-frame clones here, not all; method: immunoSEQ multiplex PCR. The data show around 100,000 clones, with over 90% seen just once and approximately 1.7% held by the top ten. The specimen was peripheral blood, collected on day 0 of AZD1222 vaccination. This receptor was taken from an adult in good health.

In nucleotides, the CDR3 is TGTGCCAGCAGTTTATCGAGGGTCTACCCCCCACACAATCAGCCCCAGCATTTT. Translation: CASSLSRVYPPHNQPQHF. This chain uses TRBV27 with TRBJ1-5, with unresolved D. V was pared by 0 bases and J by 3 bases, with 18 bases between. Germline V gene sequence: CDR1 MNHEY, CDR2 SMNVEV (reference sequence). The CDR3 sequence is 18 residues long.